One and the same sample provided the 23 T cell receptor beta chains below, sequenced in a study of blood T cell repertoires in COVID-19. Assay used: immunoSEQ multiplex PCR; TCRdb lists only in-frame clones, some missing. The sample has tens of thousands of clones, about 91% seen once. The sequenced sample consisted of peripheral blood. The receptors shown here come from a man in his 70s with active or convalescent COVID-19.

The rearrangement uses TRBV7-9 and TRBJ1-1; D remains ambiguous. Germline-derived CDR1 and CDR2 are SEHNR and FQNEAQ (reference sequence). There are 13 residues in the CDR3. V shed 5 bases and J shed 4 bases, with 11 bases lying between them. The CDR3 nucleotides are TGTGCCAGCAGCGTCCCGGGAGCCACTGAAGCTTTCTTT. This codes for CASSVPGATEAFF.

The chain uses TRBV18 and TRBJ2-1, with 8 bases matching TRBD2. The CDR3 extends over 17 amino acids. Trimming removed 4 bases from V and 3 bases from J; junction bases left unmatched: 11. Looked up from germline, CDR1 is KGHSH and CDR2 is LQKENI. The CDR3 DNA sequence: TGTGCCAGCTCACTAAACAGGGAGCGGGGGTTCTACAATGAGCAGTTCTTC. Amino acids: CASSLNRERGFYNEQFF.

The J gene is TRBJ1-1, the V gene TRBV11-2; 7 nucleotides align to TRBD1. This CDR3 has 15 residues. CDR1 and CDR2 (germline): SGHAT, FQNNGV. Trimming cost V 2 bases and J 7 bases; bases outside gene matches: 10. This CDR3 is CASSLFEGGGDEAFF. CDR3 DNA: TGTGCCAGCAGCTTATTTGAAGGGGGCGGCGATGAAGCTTTCTTT.

V gene TRBV5-1 combines with J gene TRBJ2-2; 8 bases fit TRBD2. V was pared by 5 bases and J by 0 bases, with 6 bases of the junction left unmatched. This CDR3 is built from 16 residues. CDR1 and CDR2 from the germline V gene are SGHRS and YFSETQ. CDR3 residues: CASSQRELANTGELFF. The CDR3 DNA sequence: TGCGCCAGCAGTCAGCGGGAGTTAGCGAACACCGGGGAGCTGTTTTTT.

The chain recombines TRBV19 with TRBJ1-6, with D perhaps matching TRBD1 (5 bases). The germline CDR1 and CDR2 sequences are LNHDA and SQIVND (reference sequence). V lost 6 bases and J lost 7, with 13 bases in between. This CDR3 contains 14 residues. CDR3 DNA sequence: TGTGCCAGTAGAACGGGACTGTCAAATTCACCCCTCCACTTT. Protein: CASRTGLSNSPLHF.

This rearrangement joins TRBV7-3 to TRBJ2-7; TRBD2 matches at 8 bases. Germline values: CDR1 SGHTA, CDR2 FQGTGA. V shed 0 bases, J shed 12 bases, and the junction held 7 bases outside the gene matches. The CDR3 consists of 13 residues. Written as DNA, the CDR3 is TGTGCCAGCAGCTTAACCGCCGCGGGGGGCCCGTACTTC. Protein product: CASSLTAAGGPYF. The full variable domain, in which reference TRBV7-3 and TRBJ2-7 provide the parts outside the CDR3, is GAGVSQTPSNKVTEKGKYVELRCDPISGHTALYWYRQSLGQGPEFLIYFQGTGAADDSGLPNDRFFAVRPEGSVSTLKIQRTERGDSAVYLCASSLTAAGGPYFGPGTRLTVT.

The chain couples TRBV28 to TRBJ2-5, with 9 bases lining up with TRBD1. The ends lost 4 bases at V and 3 bases at J; junction bases unmatched: 6. Germline CDR1 MDHEN, CDR2 SYDVKM. The CDR3 length is 15 residues. The CDR3 sequence is CASSSTGGGKETQYF. CDR3 bases: TGTGCCAGCAGTTCGACAGGGGGAGGTAAAGAGACCCAGTACTTC.

V usage is TRBV15 and J usage is TRBJ1-4, with 8 bases lining up with TRBD1. This CDR3 contains 16 residues. CDR1 LNHNV and CDR2 YYDKDF come from the germline V gene (reference sequence). The V and J ends lost 0 bases and 8 bases, in that order; junction bases with no gene match: 8. The CDR3 nucleotides read TGTGCCACCAGCAGAGAATTGACAGGGGATTCGGAAAAACTGTTTTTT. Protein: CATSRELTGDSEKLFF.

The genes are TRBV7-2 and TRBJ1-6; tentative D call: TRBD1 (6 bases). There are 15 residues in the CDR3. The germline gives CDR1 SGHTA, CDR2 FQGNSA. Trimming pared 5 bases from V and 6 bases from J, leaving 14 bases between. CDR3 loop: CASSPIEGGNSPLHF. The CDR3 DNA reads as TGTGCCAGCAGCCCAATAGAAGGGGGTAATTCACCCCTCCACTTT.

The J gene is TRBJ1-2, the V gene TRBV7-2; 9 bases match TRBD1. Trimming took 1 base from V and 7 from J; bases not matched to a gene: 16. CDR3 length equals 18 residues. Germline V gives CDR1 SGHTA, CDR2 FQGNSA. Here the CDR3 reads CASSLEGGDRVPLSGYTF. The CDR3 DNA follows: TGTGCCAGCAGCTTAGAGGGTGGGGACAGGGTCCCTTTGAGTGGCTACACCTTC.

The chain joins TRBV4-2 to TRBJ2-1; D is ambiguous. Trimming removed 0 bases at V and 6 bases at J, with 6 bases between. The CDR3 consists of 13 residues. Per germline, CDR1 LGHNA and CDR2 YNFKEQ. The CDR3 nucleotides are TGTGCCAGCAGCCAAGATCGACTCAATGAGCAGTTCTTC. Translating it yields CASSQDRLNEQFF.

The chain employs TRBV6-1 and TRBJ2-2; no reliable D call. This CDR3 is 14 amino acids long. CDR1 and CDR2 (germline): MNHNS, SASEGT. The V and J ends lost 1 base and 2 bases respectively, with 5 bases between them. CDR3 coding DNA: TGTGCCAGCAGTGAAGGGCCCAACACCGGGGAGCTGTTTTTT. The encoded protein is CASSEGPNTGELFF.

The CDR3 reads CASSPGTANEKLFF. The CDR3 coding sequence is TGTGCCAGCTCACCCGGGACAGCTAATGAAAAACTGTTTTTT. The gene calls are TRBV18 and TRBJ1-4, with TRBD1 matching 7 bases. Germline V gives CDR1 KGHSH, CDR2 LQKENI. CDR3 length equals 14 residues. J lost 3 bases, V lost 3 bases, and 1 base had no gene match. Full variable domain (rest looked up from reference TRBV18 and TRBJ1-4): NAGVMQNPRHLVRRRGQEARLRCSPMKGHSHVYWYRQLPEEGLKFMVYLQKENIIDESGMPKERFSAEFPKEGPSILRIQQVVRGDSAAYFCASSPGTANEKLFFGSGTQLSVL.

This clone was picked up one time. The J gene is TRBJ1-2, the V gene TRBV6-5; D perhaps matches TRBD1 (5 bases). Trimming shortened V by 2 bases and J by 8 bases, and 12 bases separated the two germline ends. The CDR3 has 13 amino acids. From germline, CDR1 is MNHEY and CDR2 SVGAGI. This CDR3 is CASSYRGGDGYTF. In nucleotides, the CDR3 is TGTGCCAGCAGTTACCGGGGGGGGGACGGCTACACCTTC.

This chain joins TRBV29-1 and TRBJ1-1; D gene unclear. V dropped 4 bases and J dropped 2 bases, with 11 bases sitting between them. Germline CDR1 and CDR2: SQVTM and ANQGSEA. The CDR3 extends over 13 amino acids. The CDR3 nucleotides are TGCAGCGTTGTGGGCCAGCCTAACACTGAAGCTTTCTTT. Encoded protein: CSVVGQPNTEAFF.

The rearrangement uses TRBV15 and TRBJ1-3, with TRBD1 matching 10 bases. V lost 5 bases, J lost 3 bases, and 7 bases stayed unmatched. The CDR3 is made up of 16 amino acids. Germline assignment: CDR1 LNHNV and CDR2 YYDKDF (reference sequence). CDR3 DNA sequence: TGTGCCACCAGCGGGTCCCGGGACAGGGGTGGAAACACCATATATTTT. Protein sequence: CATSGSRDRGGNTIYF.

This clone was seen a handful of times. The chain combines TRBV18 with TRBJ1-5; 7 bases fit TRBD1. Germline CDR1 and CDR2: KGHSH and LQKENI. The trim removed 1 base at V and 3 bases at J, leaving 6 bases unmatched. The CDR3 spans 16 residues. Here the CDR3 DNA reads TGTGCCAGCTCACCACAAGGGGGCGCAGCCAATCAGCCCCAGCATTTT. Translation: CASSPQGGAANQPQHF.

V usage is TRBV4-2 and J usage is TRBJ2-5; 7 bases match TRBD1. Germline CDR1 LGHNA, CDR2 YNFKEQ. The CDR3 is 15 residues long. The V and J ends lost 4 bases and 7 bases, in that order; junction bases with no gene match: 12. This CDR3 is CASSRDQGERVTQYF. In DNA, the CDR3 is TGTGCCAGCAGCCGGGACCAGGGGGAACGAGTGACCCAGTACTTC.

The chain couples TRBV10-3 to TRBJ1-4; TRBD1 might be the D (6 bases). Germline CDR1 ENHRY, CDR2 SYGVKD. Trimming left V 0 bases short and J 12 bases short, with 17 bases between. The CDR3 is 15 residues long. Here the CDR3 reads CAISESGTGLGELFF. The CDR3 DNA sequence: TGTGCCATCAGTGAGTCAGGTACAGGGTTGGGGGAACTGTTTTTT.

This clone was recorded only once. V usage is TRBV6-5 and J usage is TRBJ1-3; D is uncertain. CDR3 length: 15 residues. V gave up 6 bases and J gave up 0 bases, with 12 bases separating them. The V gene's germline CDR1 is MNHEY and CDR2 SVGAGI. The CDR3 loop reads CASRRGASSGNTIYF. The CDR3 DNA is TGTGCCAGCAGGCGGGGAGCCAGCTCTGGAAACACCATATATTTT.

V and J are TRBV5-5 and TRBJ1-1; D is ambiguous. The CDR3 covers 14 residues. The V gene's germline CDR1 is SGHKS and CDR2 YYEKEE (reference sequence). V was pared by 0 bases and J by 1 base, with 7 bases between. The CDR3 is CASSLDSRNTEAFF. Written as DNA, the CDR3 is TGTGCCAGCAGCTTGGACTCCCGGAACACTGAAGCTTTCTTT.

The chain carries TRBV5-1 and TRBJ2-5; 9 bases are shared with TRBD1. Germline loops: CDR1 SGHRS, CDR2 YFSETQ. The CDR3 totals 14 residues. Trimming took 5 bases from V and 5 from J; bases not matched to a gene: 7. CDR3 residues: CASRPDRGRETQYF. In DNA form, the CDR3 reads TGCGCCAGCAGGCCGGACAGGGGTCGTGAGACCCAGTACTTC.

The chain carries TRBV7-9 and TRBJ1-2, with 9 positions matching TRBD1. The CDR3 covers 17 residues. CDR1 SEHNR and CDR2 FQNEAQ come from the germline V gene (reference sequence). Trimming removed 0 bases from V and 6 bases from J; junction bases left unmatched: 11. The CDR3 DNA reads as TGTGCCAGCAGCTTAGCCCCCCGATCAACAGGGGGCCATGGCTACACCTTC. Amino acids: CASSLAPRSTGGHGYTF.